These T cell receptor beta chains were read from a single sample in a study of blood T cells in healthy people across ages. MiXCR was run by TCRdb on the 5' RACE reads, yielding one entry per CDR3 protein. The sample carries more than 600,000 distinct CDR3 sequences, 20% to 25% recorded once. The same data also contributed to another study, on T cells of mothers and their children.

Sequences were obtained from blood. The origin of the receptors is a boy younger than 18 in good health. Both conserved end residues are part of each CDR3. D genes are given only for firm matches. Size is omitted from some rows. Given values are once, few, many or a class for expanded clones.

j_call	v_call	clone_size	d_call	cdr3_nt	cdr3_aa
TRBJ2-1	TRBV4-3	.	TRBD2	TGCGCCAGCAGCCAAGAACTTATAGGGACTAGCGACAATGAGCAGTTCTTC	CASSQELIGTSDNEQFF
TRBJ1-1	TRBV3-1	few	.	TGTGCCAGCAGCCAAGGGGGGGCCGGGAACACTGAAGCTTTCTTT	CASSQGGAGNTEAFF
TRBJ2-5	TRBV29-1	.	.	TGCAGCGTTGAAGATGGGTCCCAAGAGACCCAGTACTTC	CSVEDGSQETQYF
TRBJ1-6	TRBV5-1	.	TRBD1	TGCGCCAGCAGCTTGATACCCGGGACAGATGGGTCACCCCTCCACTTT	CASSLIPGTDGSPLHF
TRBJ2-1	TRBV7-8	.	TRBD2	TGTGCCAGCAGCTTCTATAGCGGGGCAAGCTCCTACAATGAGCAGTTCTTC	CASSFYSGASSYNEQFF
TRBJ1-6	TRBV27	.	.	TGTGCCAGCAGGGAACCGGGACACAATTCACCCCTCCACTTT	CASREPGHNSPLHF
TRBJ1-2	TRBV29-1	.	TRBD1	TGCAGCGTTGATCCACAGGGGGCGCGAGATGGCTACACCTTC	CSVDPQGARDGYTF
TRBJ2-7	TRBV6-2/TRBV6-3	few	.	TGTGCCAGCAGGGGAGGAGACAGCCTATACGAGCAGTACTTC	CASRGGDSLYEQYF
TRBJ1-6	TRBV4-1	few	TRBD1	TGCGCCAGCAGCCAAGAGGACCCCCCAGGGGGTTGGTCACCCCTCCACTTT	CASSQEDPPGGWSPLHF
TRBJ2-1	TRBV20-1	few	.	TGCAGTGCTAGACTCTACAATGAGCAGTTCTTC	CSARLYNEQFF
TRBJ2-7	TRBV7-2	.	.	TGTGCCAGCACCGGCGGGTTCACCTACGAGCAGTACTTC	CASTGGFTYEQYF
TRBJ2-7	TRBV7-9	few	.	TGTGCCAGCAGCTTCGCCGGGATCGGAGGCGAGCAGTACTTC	CASSFAGIGGEQYF
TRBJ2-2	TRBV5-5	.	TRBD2	TGTGCCAGCAGCTTGTTTCTAGCGGACCACACCGGGGAGCTGTTTTTT	CASSLFLADHTGELFF
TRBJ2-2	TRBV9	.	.	TGTGCCAGCAGCCTCGGGGGAGGAACCCGGGAGCTGTTTTTT	CASSLGGGTRELFF
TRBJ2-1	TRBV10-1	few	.	TGCGCCAGCAGTGAAGGGTCGGTCGAGCAGTTCTTC	CASSEGSVEQFF
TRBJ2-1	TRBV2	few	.	TGTGCCAGCAGTGAATTTAGCTCCTACAATGAGCAGTTCTTC	CASSEFSSYNEQFF
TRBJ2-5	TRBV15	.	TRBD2	TGTGCCACCAGCACCGGGCCCGGGACTAGCGTCATGGGCCTCCAAGAGACCCAGTACTTC	CATSTGPGTSVMGLQETQYF
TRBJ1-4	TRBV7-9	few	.	TGTGCCAGCAGCGGCACAGATTCAACTAATGAAAAACTGTTTTTT	CASSGTDSTNEKLFF
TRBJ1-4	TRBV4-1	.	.	TGCGCCAGCAGCCAAGCGGACAGACTTAATGAAAAACTGTTTTTT	CASSQADRLNEKLFF
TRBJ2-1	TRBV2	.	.	TGTGCCAGCAGTGAAACGGGGTCCTACAATGAGCAGTTCTTC	CASSETGSYNEQFF
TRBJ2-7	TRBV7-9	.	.	TGTGCCAGCAGCTTCACAGAAAGCTACGAGCAGTACTTC	CASSFTESYEQYF
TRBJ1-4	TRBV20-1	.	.	TGCAGTGCTAGTGAGCAGGGCTGGGAAAAACTGTTTTTT	CSASEQGWEKLFF
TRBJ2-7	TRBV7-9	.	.	TGTGCCAGCATCAAGACAGACTCCTACGAGCAGTGCTTC	CASIKTDSYEQCF
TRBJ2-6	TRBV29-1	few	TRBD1	TGCAGCGCTCGGACAGGGGGCATCTCTGGGGCCAACGTCCTGACTTTC	CSARTGGISGANVLTF
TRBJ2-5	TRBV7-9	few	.	TGTGCCAGCAGCTTATGCCGGGAGACCCAGTACTTC	CASSLCRETQYF
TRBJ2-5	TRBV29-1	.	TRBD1	TGCAGCGTTGACGGGGAAGGTGGGGACAGGGTTCAAGAGACCCAGTACTTC	CSVDGEGGDRVQETQYF
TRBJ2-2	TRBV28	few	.	TGTGCCAGCAGTTTCCCGGCGGGCACCGGGGAGCTGTTTTTT	CASSFPAGTGELFF
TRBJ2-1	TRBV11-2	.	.	TGTGCCAGCAGCTTAGATTCCGGGACATCTCGTCCCAATGAGCAGTTCTTC	CASSLDSGTSRPNEQFF
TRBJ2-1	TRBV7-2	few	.	TGTGCCAGCAGCCCCCAAGGCGGGGATGAGCAGTTCTTC	CASSPQGGDEQFF
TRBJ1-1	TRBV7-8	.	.	TGTGCCAGCAGCTTAGAGAGAGGGGTCCTAGCTTTCTTT	CASSLERGVLAFF
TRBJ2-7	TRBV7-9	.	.	TGTGCCAGCACCCCACCGCAAGGGGACGAGCAGTACTTC	CASTPPQGDEQYF
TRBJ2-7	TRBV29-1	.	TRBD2	TGCAGCGTTGAAGGACTAGCGGAGCCCACCAACGAGCAGTACTTC	CSVEGLAEPTNEQYF
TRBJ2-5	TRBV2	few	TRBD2	TGTGCCAGCAGTGAAGGACTAGCGGGAGCCCTGCAAGAGACCCAGTACTTC	CASSEGLAGALQETQYF
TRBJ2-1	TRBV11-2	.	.	TGTGCCAGCAGCTTAGATCGGTTACAGGGCCTTGGGTATGAGCAGTTCTTC	CASSLDRLQGLGYEQFF
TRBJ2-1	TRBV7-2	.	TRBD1	TGTGCCAGCAGCGCCCGAACAGGGGACTCCTACAATGAGCAGTTCTTC	CASSARTGDSYNEQFF
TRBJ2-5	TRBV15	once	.	TGTGCCACCAGCAGAGATGCCTCCCAAGAGACCCAGTACTTC	CATSRDASQETQYF
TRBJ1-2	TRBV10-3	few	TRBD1	TGTGCCATCAGTGGACAGGGTGATTTGGGTGGCTACACCTTC	CAISGQGDLGGYTF
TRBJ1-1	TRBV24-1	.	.	TGTGCCACCAGTGATACGGCAAATGAAGCTTTCTTT	CATSDTANEAFF
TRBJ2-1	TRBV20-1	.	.	TGCAGTGCTTCCGCCCACGGGTGGTACAATGAGCAGTTCTTC	CSASAHGWYNEQFF
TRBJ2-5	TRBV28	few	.	TGTGCCAGCAGCCTCGGTGTGTACGAGACCCAGTACTTC	CASSLGVYETQYF
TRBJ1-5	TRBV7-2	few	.	TGTGCCAGCAGCCTCAGGGGTCAGGGCAATCAGCCCCAGCATTTT	CASSLRGQGNQPQHF
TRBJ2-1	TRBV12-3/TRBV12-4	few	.	TGTGCCAGCAGTTTACCCCATAATGAGCAGTTCTTC	CASSLPHNEQFF
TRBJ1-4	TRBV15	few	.	TGTGCCACCAGCAGAGACAGTAATGAAAAACTGTTTTTT	CATSRDSNEKLFF
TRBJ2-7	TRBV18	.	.	TGTGCCAGCTCACCTGGGGGGGGCTTCTCCTACGAGCAGTACTTC	CASSPGGGFSYEQYF
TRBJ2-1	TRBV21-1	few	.	TGTGCCAGCAGCAAAGCTGGGGGTTGGACAGGGCGCTCCATAAGACTCTCCTACAATGAGCAGTTCTTC	CASSKAGGWTGRSIRLSYNEQFF
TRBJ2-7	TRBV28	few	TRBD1	TGTGCCAGCAGTTGGGCCGGGACAGTTCCCTACGAGCAGTACTTC	CASSWAGTVPYEQYF